This T cell receptor (beta chain) was identified during a study of post-analysis software for immune sequencing data. Study information: Included among the disease courses, which were recorded for the cohort, were relapsing-remitting, secondary progressive and progressive-relapsing multiple sclerosis. Study-level points and caveats: Significantly lower normalized Chao1 diversity was found in patients with multiple sclerosis relative to controls. F measure clustering grouped samples strongly by preparation batch. TRBV segments more frequent in patients than in controls numbered a few and included TRBV5-6, TRBV5-1 and TRBV20-1.

TCR beta cDNA libraries had unique molecular identifiers. Input of roughly 0.95 to 10 million T cells yielded around 460,000 cDNA molecules. TCRdb independently ran MiXCR on the PCR reads; one entry per CDR3 protein. This sample carries roughly 800,000 distinct CDR3 sequences, around 53% of them seen once, and the ten largest clones take approximately 4.2%. Worth noting for this clonotype: The antigen is unknown.

The germline V and J ends were trimmed by 5 bases and 0 bases, with 14 bases remaining between them. This CDR3 spans 16 amino acids. CDR1 SGHTA and CDR2 FQGTGA come from the germline V gene. The chain joins TRBV7-3 to TRBJ2-4, with TRBD2 as a possible D gene (6 bases). The material sequenced was blood. The TCR originated in a girl aged 5-17 years with multiple sclerosis. In DNA, the CDR3 is TGTGCCAGCAGCCCTTACGGCGGGGTAGCCAAAAACATTCAGTACTTC. Translated, it gives CASSPYGGVAKNIQYF.